This T cell receptor beta chain emerged from a study of molecular identifiers for immune sequencing clone quantification. Study as a whole: Sequencing covered four of five parts into which replicate RNA from about 20,000 or 100,000 naive CD8 cells was split.

Germline-derived CDR1 and CDR2 are SQVTM and ANQGSEA. The CDR3 is made up of 14 amino acids. V lost 6 bases and J lost 0, with 11 bases in between. Sorting defined naive CD8 T cells as CD8+CD4-CCR7+CD45RA+. This clonotype has ten or more counts. As yet, its antigen is unknown. TCRdb reprocessed the PCR reads with MiXCR, giving one entry per CDR3 protein. The repertoire holds about 510,000 distinct CDR3 sequences, with around 25% as singletons. Findings and caveats of the study: Clones above 20 RNA copies held over 97% of effector molecules, under 1% in naive cells.

The sequenced sample was naive CD8+ T cells from blood, with Jurkat cell RNA spiked in. Subset here: FACS-sorted CD8+CD4-CCR7+CD45RA+ naive T cells. This TCR was sampled from a human donor in good health. Some libraries in this study had Jurkat cell RNA spiked in. The chain couples TRBV29-1 to TRBJ1-4; TRBD1 is a possible D gene (5 bases). In DNA, the CDR3 is TGCAGCGTAGGGGAGGCTGCAACTAATGAAAAACTGTTTTTT. Amino acids: CSVGEAATNEKLFF.